The 22 T cell receptor beta chains below come from one sample, sequenced in a study of T cell responses to AZD1222 COVID-19 vaccine. Assay used: immunoSEQ multiplex PCR; TCRdb lists only in-frame clones, some missing. The sample contains 140,000 to 150,000 clones, roughly 92% of which appear only once. The material sequenced was peripheral blood, taken on day 0 of AZD1222 vaccination. All receptors come from an adult in good health.

J is TRBJ1-1 and V is TRBV28; a weak D match, TRBD1 (5 bases). Trimming stripped 2 bases from V and 4 bases from J, with 11 bases between. CDR1 and CDR2 (germline): MDHEN, SYDVKM. There are 14 residues in the CDR3. CDR3 in amino acids: CASSLRVGGTEAFF. Here the CDR3 DNA reads TGTGCCAGCAGTTTAAGGGTCGGGGGCACTGAAGCTTTCTTT. Filled out from reference TRBV28 and TRBJ1-1, the complete variable domain reads DVKVTQSSRYLVKRTGEKVFLECVQDMDHENMFWYRQDPGLGLRLIYFSYDVKMKEKGDIPEGYSVSREKKERFSLILESASTNQTSMYLCASSLRVGGTEAFFGQGTRLTVV.

V is TRBV27 and J is TRBJ1-2; D unclear. CDR1 and CDR2 from the germline V gene are MNHEY and SMNVEV (reference sequence). This CDR3 is built from 13 residues. Deletions cut 2 bases from V and 1 base from J, with 5 bases between. In DNA, the CDR3 is TGTGCCAGCAGTTTAATGGGTAACTATGGCTACACCTTC. This sequence encodes CASSLMGNYGYTF.

This chain links TRBV5-4 with TRBJ1-1; D is undetermined. The CDR3 loop spans 15 amino acids. The germline V and J ends were trimmed by 1 base and 0 bases, with 10 bases remaining between them. Germline assignment: CDR1 SGHNT and CDR2 YYREEE (reference sequence). The CDR3 reads CASSLSGGLNTEAFF. The CDR3 DNA sequence: TGTGCCAGCAGCTTGTCGGGTGGATTGAACACTGAAGCTTTCTTT.

The chain carries TRBV12-5 and TRBJ2-2, with D uncertain. The CDR3 has 16 amino acids. Germline V gives CDR1 LGHNT, CDR2 FRNRAP. Between the trimmed V and J ends, which lost 0 bases and 0 bases, there was a span of 8 bases. CDR3 DNA: TGTGCTAGTGGTTTGGTACTCATTCCGAACACCGGGGAGCTGTTTTTT. It is translated as CASGLVLIPNTGELFF. The entire variable domain, with the rest obtained from reference TRBV12-5 and TRBJ2-2, is as follows: DARVTQTPRHKVTEMGQEVTMRCQPILGHNTVFWYRQTMMQGLELLAYFRNRAPLDDSGMPKDRFSAEMPDATLATLKIQPSEPRDSAVYFCASGLVLIPNTGELFFGEGSRLTVL.

The V gene is TRBV5-4, the J gene TRBJ1-2, with D possibly TRBD1 on 6 matching bases. CDR1 and CDR2 from the germline V gene are SGHNT and YYREEE (reference sequence). V shed 3 bases and J shed 5 bases, with 11 bases lying between them. This CDR3 contains 13 residues. The CDR3 DNA reads TGTGCCAGCAGCTCCTTGGACAGTTATGGCTACACCTTC. Amino acids: CASSSLDSYGYTF.

The rearrangement uses TRBV28 and TRBJ1-5; 7 nucleotides align to TRBD1. Germline V gene data show CDR1 as MDHEN and CDR2 as SYDVKM. This CDR3 has 14 residues. J was trimmed by 3 bases and V by 7 bases; bases with no gene match: 6. The CDR3 coding sequence is TGTGCCAGCATCAGGGGGGCAACCAATCAGCCCCAGCATTTT. Protein: CASIRGATNQPQHF.

V gene TRBV2 combines with J gene TRBJ2-3; TRBD2 aligns across 7 bases. This CDR3 is built from 14 residues. With 7 bases clipped from V and 0 bases from J, the junction kept 4 bases outside the gene matches. The germline V gene encodes CDR1 SNHLY and CDR2 FYNNEI. The CDR3 reads CASKGGSSTDTQYF. CDR3 DNA sequence: TGTGCCAGCAAGGGCGGGAGCAGCACAGATACGCAGTATTTT.

The chain has TRBV6-6 and TRBJ2-5; 8 nucleotides agree with TRBD1. V lost 5 bases to trimming and J lost 2 bases; unmatched junction nucleotides: 10. The CDR3 is 16 amino acids. Germline-derived CDR1 and CDR2 are MNHNY and SVGAGI (reference sequence). In DNA form, the CDR3 reads TGTGCCAGCAGTCGACGGACAGGGCCTGGGCAAGAGACCCAGTACTTC. Encoded protein: CASSRRTGPGQETQYF.

V and J are TRBV2 and TRBJ2-5, with 14 bases fitting TRBD2. There are 15 residues in the CDR3. Germline trimming cut 6 bases from V and 4 bases from J; bases unmatched to any gene: 4. Germline V lookup: CDR1 SNHLY, CDR2 FYNNEI. The CDR3 is CASRRGLAGVETQYF. CDR3 DNA: TGTGCCAGCAGGAGGGGACTAGCGGGAGTAGAGACCCAGTACTTC.

A few counts support this clone. J is TRBJ2-2 and V is TRBV6-5, with D perhaps TRBD1 (6 bases). V lost 6 bases, J lost 3 bases, and 11 bases lay in between. The CDR3 has 14 amino acids. From germline, CDR1 is MNHEY and CDR2 SVGAGI. CDR3 DNA: TGTGCCAGCAGATTGGGGGCCTACACCGGGGAGCTGTTTTTT. Its translation is CASRLGAYTGELFF.

The chain is built from TRBV6-6 and TRBJ1-4, with no clear D. CDR3 size: 15 residues. Germline values: CDR1 MNHNY, CDR2 SVGAGI (reference sequence). V was shortened by 2 bases and J by 8 bases, with 15 bases between the two germline ends. Here the CDR3 reads CASSYGRRSGEKLFF. The DNA for the CDR3 is TGTGCCAGCAGTTACGGACGGCGTTCGGGCGAAAAACTGTTTTTT.

The chain joins TRBV5-6 to TRBJ2-7; weak D call: TRBD2 (6 bases). The CDR3 runs to 16 residues. The germline V and J ends were trimmed by 3 bases and 7 bases, with 23 bases remaining between them. The germline CDR1 and CDR2 sequences are SGHDT and YYEEEE. The CDR3 coding sequence is TGTGCCAGCAGCTCACGGGGGTGGGAGCCCTACGAGGAGCAGTACTTC. This translates into CASSSRGWEPYEEQYF.

The chain couples TRBV6-1 to TRBJ1-1, with D possibly TRBD1 on 6 matching bases. This CDR3 has 14 amino acids. Germline CDR1 is MNHNS and CDR2 is SASEGT. Trimming removed 3 bases at V and 5 bases at J, with 13 bases between. The CDR3 nucleotides read TGTGCCAGCAGTGACGTCAGGGGTCTGACTGAAGCTTTCTTT. Translating it yields CASSDVRGLTEAFF.

V and J are TRBV9 and TRBJ2-7; perhaps TRBD2 as D (6 bases). Looked up from germline, CDR1 is SGDLS and CDR2 is YYNGEE. V was pared by 0 bases and J by 8 bases, with 27 bases between. The CDR3 loop spans 18 amino acids. CDR3 DNA: TGTGCCAGCAGCGTAGCGACAGCGACTAGAGGACCAACTAGCAAGCAGTACTTC. The encoded protein is CASSVATATRGPTSKQYF.

The chain is built from TRBV27 and TRBJ2-7; no clear D gene. CDR1 and CDR2 from the germline V gene are MNHEY and SMNVEV (reference sequence). The ends were cut back, 8 bases at V and 1 base at J, with 15 bases in the middle. This CDR3 has 14 amino acids. CDR3 nucleotide sequence: TGTGCCAGCTCATCCAAATTAACTTCCTACGAGCAGTACTTC. This codes for CASSSKLTSYEQYF.

The chain couples TRBV5-5 to TRBJ2-1; D is unresolved. CDR1 is SGHKS, CDR2 YYEKEE, per germline (reference sequence). CDR3 length equals 15 residues. The V end was cut by 0 bases, the J end by 2 bases, with 9 bases between. In nucleotides, the CDR3 is TGTGCCAGCAGCTTGGGACGAGTTACCTACAATGAGCAGTTCTTC. This gives the protein CASSLGRVTYNEQFF.

The V call is TRBV28, the J call TRBJ1-3, with D possibly matching TRBD1 (6 bases). Trimming shortened V by 2 bases and J by 4 bases, and 12 bases separated the two germline ends. The CDR3 is made up of 15 amino acids. Germline assignment: CDR1 MDHEN and CDR2 SYDVKM. The chain's CDR3 is CASSLRGAPGNTIYF. For the CDR3, the DNA is TGTGCCAGCAGTTTAAGGGGGGCGCCAGGAAACACCATATATTTT.

The chain joins TRBV30 to TRBJ1-2; D unresolved. Germline-derived CDR1 and CDR2 are GTSNPN and SVGIG (reference sequence). With 7 bases removed from V and 8 bases from J, the gap between germline ends came to 17 bases. The CDR3 spans 12 residues. This chain's CDR3 is CAFLYPSRGYTF. The CDR3 DNA follows: TGTGCCTTCCTTTACCCAAGCCGGGGCTACACCTTC. The full variable domain, its missing parts supplied by reference TRBV30 and TRBJ1-2, is SQTIHQWPATLVQPVGSPLSLECTVEGTSNPNLYWYRQAAGRGLQLLFYSVGIGQISSEVPQNLSASRPQDRQFILSSKKLLLSDSGFYLCAFLYPSRGYTFGSGTRLTVV.

The genes are TRBV3-1 (or the pseudogene TRBV3-2) and TRBJ2-2; D is tentatively TRBD1 or TRBD2 (5 bases each). The germline V gene has CDR1 LGHDT and CDR2 YNNKEL (reference sequence). V lost 4 bases and J lost 5, with 11 bases in between. The CDR3 length is 14 residues. The CDR3 sequence is CASSPRDRTGELFF. CDR3 DNA: TGTGCCAGCAGCCCCAGGGACCGGACCGGGGAGCTGTTTTTT.

The V gene is TRBV19, the J gene TRBJ2-5; D possibly uses TRBD1 or TRBD2 (5 bases each). The V gene's germline CDR1 is LNHDA and CDR2 SQIVND (reference sequence). The germline V and J ends were trimmed by 3 bases and 2 bases, with 13 bases remaining between them. CDR3 size: 15 residues. The CDR3 region is CASSIGALEQETQYF. In nucleotides, the CDR3 is TGTGCCAGTAGTATCGGGGCCCTGGAACAAGAGACCCAGTACTTC. The full variable domain, with the rest looked up from reference TRBV19 and TRBJ2-5, is DGGITQSPKYLFRKEGQNVTLSCEQNLNHDAMYWYRQDPGQGLRLIYYSQIVNDFQKGDIAEGYSVSREKKESFPLTVTSAQKNPTAFYLCASSIGALEQETQYFGPGTRLLVL.

The rearrangement joins TRBV30 to TRBJ2-5, with D unresolved. This CDR3 region has 15 residues. V shed 1 base and J shed 5 bases, with 17 bases lying between them. Looked up from germline, CDR1 is GTSNPN and CDR2 is SVGIG (reference sequence). CDR3 in amino acids: CAWSAKTNPLETQYF. The CDR3 DNA reads as TGTGCCTGGAGTGCGAAAACGAACCCTTTGGAGACCCAGTACTTC.

The V call is TRBV27, the J call TRBJ2-7; 7 positions match TRBD2. The CDR3 runs to 14 residues. Looked up from germline, CDR1 is MNHEY and CDR2 is SMNVEV (reference sequence). V shed 9 bases and J 0 bases; nucleotides not matched to a gene: 8. The CDR3 nucleotides read TGTGCCAGGGGTCTTTGGACTAGCTCCTACGAGCAGTACTTC. This sequence encodes CARGLWTSSYEQYF.